This T cell receptor beta chain was observed in a study of shared clonotypes between healthy human individuals (dated by TCRdb to the early 2020s). With regard to the full study: Three men and two women, aged 18 to 49 years, made up the cohort. For each donor, CD4 naive and CD4 memory were each given three plates, CD8 naive was given two plates, and CD8 memory was given one plate. To estimate repertoire size and how much clonotypes are shared between individuals, the study performed deep sequencing of blood TCR repertoires from a few healthy adults. Libraries were prepared and TCR repertoires were sequenced by different laboratories using diverse techniques, in order to increase sequencing depth and limit assay-specific biases. Leukapheresis yielded between about 0.9 and 8.9 billion PBMCs per donor.

Study-level results and caveats: Sharing across several donors was observed for about 5% of naive CD4, over 3% of naive CD8, 2% to 2.5% of memory CD4, and around 0.4% of memory CD8 clonotypes. Naive subsets generally had larger estimated clonotype richness than memory subsets did. Sampling was restricted to blood, and TCR repertoires in tissue are likely to differ from TCR repertoires in blood. Even with the large sequencing depth, rarefaction of the sorted-subset datasets indicated that sequencing was incomplete. Compared with non-shared clonotypes, clonotypes shared by all four sorted-subset donors had higher generation probabilities. Because the study included a small number of donors, the genetic and exposure-history diversity represented was limited. Based on pairwise subsampling, the degree of clonotype sharing among donors was expected to be affected by sequencing depth.

Using the deep immunoSEQ assay, TCR CDR3 regions were amplified from genomic DNA by multiplex PCR. Extracted genomic DNA from each cell subset was distributed evenly across all wells of several immunoSEQ 96-well plates, and each plate was treated as a replicate. For sorted subsets, around 200 ng genomic DNA, equal to tens of thousands of T cell genomes, was loaded into each replicate PCR. Purified libraries were quantified with a Qubit 3.0 fluorometer, sized on a Bioanalyzer 2100, and re-quantified with the KAPA Library Quantification kit. A separate single-read 150-cycle Illumina NextSeq 550 flow cell was used to sequence each immunoSEQ 96-well plate. In the paper's pipeline: Because only junctional sequences without quality scores were contained in the immunoSEQ output, filtering matching that applied to full-length reads could not be performed. Sequences were annotated with PyIR, a Python wrapper for IgBLAST v1.9, and V/J genes and CDR3 were assigned using IMGT germline references. Reads were removed for weak V/J assignments (E-value above 1e-6), missing CDR3, stop codons, out-of-frame junctions, or ambiguous translated residues. V3J clonotypes were defined as sequences sharing an identical inferred V gene, J gene, and CDR3 amino acid sequence. To compute the percentage overlap between repertoires, the number of shared unique clonotypes was divided by the size of the smaller repertoire. Richness of each repertoire was evaluated using RTK rarefaction, the Chao1 estimator, and Recon v2.1 estimates of unobserved clonotypes. For all TCRbeta clonotypes obtained by the gDNA method from a few donors, generation probabilities were computed with OLGA. The source is immuneACCESS, and TCRdb retained only in-frame sequences with V and J called. Part of the clones is not carried over; for the studies checked, unresolved V genes explain less than half of this, and the remainder is unexplained. The V and J calls and clone size come from that table; D and trimming were worked out from the DNA. The sample contains roughly 2,000,000 clones, approximately 95% of them found a single time. 0.95% to 1.5% of the sample comes from the top ten.

CD8 naive samples were CD45RO-negative cells positively selected for CCR7, giving a CD45RA+CCR7+ population that excluded TemRA cells. Healthy HIV-negative adults with no recently reported acute infections or vaccinations were included as donors. Only Caucasian adults living in Nashville, Tennessee, USA were represented among the donors. After blood collection by leukapheresis, PBMCs were isolated using Ficoll-Histopaque density gradient centrifugation and then cryopreserved in the vapor phase of liquid nitrogen. Analytical flow cytometry was used to check the purity and quantity of each magnetically sorted T cell population. Genomic DNA was isolated from each sorted fraction and quantified by UV absorbance on a Nanodrop 2000c. Comment on this clone: Its antigen remains unidentified. No base quality values were provided; no much bigger clone lies one nucleotide off.

Counted from cysteine to phenylalanine, this CDR3 has 15 amino acids. Only CDR3 DNA remains: 45 bases, in frame from the first base. The junction shows trimming of 4 bases on V and 7 bases on J, and the gene matches do not reach 8 bases of it. Reading the germline V gene gives CDR1 SGDLS and CDR2 YYNGEE. Sequenced: naive CD8+ T cells sorted from blood. This specimen's cell subset or site label, interpreted: CD45RA+CCR7+. This TCR was sampled from a man aged 18 to 29 in good health. The sequence links TRBV9 to TRBJ1-2, and 12 junction bases match TRBD1. The CDR3 amino acid sequence is: CASSPLRDRGLGYTF. The DNA is as follows: TGTGCCAGCAGCCCCCTCCGGGACAGGGGGCTTGGCTACACCTTC.